These T cell receptor beta chains were read from a single sample in a study of PD-1 blockade in classical Hodgkin lymphoma. Libraries were prepared by immunoSEQ multiplex PCR; TCRdb keeps only in-frame clonotypes and omits some of them. The table has about 29,000 clones, 85% to 90% seen once. Sequenced material: CD4+ T cells from blood, taken at baseline. Receptor source: a human donor with classical Hodgkin lymphoma. The CDR3 runs from the conserved cysteine through the conserved F or W. Each record gives: D gene, clone size, J gene, V gene, CDR3 protein, CDR3 DNA. A D gene is named only where the DNA matches it firmly. The listing skips clone size in some rows; elsewhere it reads once, few, many or a size class.

D: NA
size: NA
J: TRBJ1-1
V: TRBV5-1
CDR3: CASSPTQQGTEAFF
DNA: TGCGCCAGCAGCCCGACCCAGCAGGGGACTGAAGCTTTCTTT

D: TRBD2
size: NA
J: TRBJ2-7
V: TRBV23-1
CDR3: CASSQQGLITYEQYF
DNA: TGCGCCAGCAGTCAACAGGGACTAATAACCTACGAGCAGTACTTC

D: TRBD1
size: NA
J: TRBJ1-2
V: TRBV27
CDR3: CASTTGVGGYYGYTF
DNA: TGTGCCAGCACCACAGGGGTGGGGGGATACTATGGCTACACCTTC

D: NA
size: NA
J: TRBJ1-3
V: TRBV19
CDR3: CASNPGSTGNTIYF
DNA: TGTGCCAGCAATCCAGGGAGTACTGGAAACACCATATATTTT

D: NA
size: NA
J: TRBJ2-7
V: TRBV5-4
CDR3: CASSLVVGAYEQYF
DNA: TGTGCCAGCAGCTTGGTGGTGGGGGCCTACGAGCAGTACTTC

D: TRBD2
size: NA
J: TRBJ2-3
V: TRBV28
CDR3: CASSPGLAGVSDTQYF
DNA: TGTGCCAGCAGTCCCGGACTAGCGGGAGTATCAGATACGCAGTATTTT

D: NA
size: NA
J: TRBJ2-2
V: TRBV27
CDR3: CASRRTLNTGELFF
DNA: TGTGCCAGCCGGCGGACCCTGAACACCGGGGAGCTGTTTTTT

D: NA
size: NA
J: TRBJ1-1
V: TRBV28
CDR3: CASSLSGRGNTEAFF
DNA: TGTGCCAGCAGTTTATCGGGCAGGGGCAACACTGAAGCTTTCTTT

D: TRBD2
size: NA
J: TRBJ2-5
V: TRBV6-6
CDR3: CASGAPNPGGTKTQYF
DNA: TGTGCCAGCGGCGCGCCGAATCCGGGGGGTACGAAGACCCAGTACTTC

D: TRBD1
size: NA
J: TRBJ1-2
V: TRBV18
CDR3: CASSPEQGNYGYTF
DNA: TGTGCCAGCTCACCTGAACAGGGGAACTATGGCTACACCTTC

D: NA
size: NA
J: TRBJ2-7
V: TRBV18
CDR3: CASSPSRGAYEQYF
DNA: TGTGCCAGCTCCCCGTCCCGGGGCGCGTACGAGCAGTACTTC

D: NA
size: NA
J: TRBJ1-5
V: TRBV6-1
CDR3: CASSLTMGYGRPQHF
DNA: TGTGCCAGCAGTTTGACAATGGGCTATGGTCGGCCCCAGCATTTT

D: NA
size: NA
J: TRBJ2-2
V: TRBV10-3
CDR3: CAIRDNANTGELFF
DNA: TGTGCCATCAGGGACAACGCGAACACCGGGGAGCTGTTTTTT

D: TRBD1
size: once
J: TRBJ1-6
V: TRBV5-4
CDR3: CASSLAGQGNNSPLHF
DNA: TGTGCCAGCAGTTTGGCGGGACAGGGAAATAATTCACCCCTCCACTTT

D: NA
size: NA
J: TRBJ2-1
V: TRBV5-4
CDR3: CASSLGVYQSNEQFF
DNA: TGTGCCAGCAGCTTGGGGGTCTATCAGAGCAATGAGCAGTTCTTC

D: NA
size: NA
J: TRBJ1-5
V: TRBV2
CDR3: CASNEDSNQPQHF
DNA: TGTGCCAGCAACGAGGATAGCAATCAGCCCCAGCATTTT

D: NA
size: once
J: TRBJ1-1
V: TRBV10-3
CDR3: CAIREGGQTEAFF
DNA: TGTGCCATCAGAGAGGGTGGACAAACTGAAGCTTTCTTT

D: TRBD2
size: NA
J: TRBJ2-5
V: TRBV7-9
CDR3: CASSPRLAGPQETQYF
DNA: TGTGCCAGCAGCCCCCGACTAGCGGGACCCCAAGAGACCCAGTACTTC

D: TRBD1
size: NA
J: TRBJ1-1
V: TRBV28
CDR3: CASSLAQWTGKNTEAFF
DNA: TGTGCCAGCAGTTTAGCTCAGTGGACAGGGAAGAACACTGAAGCTTTCTTT

D: TRBD1
size: few
J: TRBJ1-2
V: TRBV4-2
CDR3: CASSQEGTGNYGYTF
DNA: TGTGCCAGCAGCCAAGAGGGGACAGGCAACTATGGCTACACCTTC

D: NA
size: NA
J: TRBJ1-3
V: TRBV7-2
CDR3: CASSRWDGNSGNTIYF
DNA: TGTGCCAGCAGCAGATGGGACGGCAACTCTGGAAACACCATATATTTT

D: TRBD1
size: NA
J: TRBJ2-3
V: TRBV2
CDR3: CASSEQGAPPDTQYF
DNA: TGTGCCAGCAGTGAACAGGGGGCCCCTCCAGATACGCAGTATTTT

D: NA
size: NA
J: TRBJ2-3
V: TRBV20-1
CDR3: CSPSNADTQYF
DNA: TGCAGTCCATCAAATGCAGATACGCAGTATTTT